This is a list of T cell receptor beta chains from one sample in a study of blood T cell repertoires in COVID-19. Assay: immunoSEQ multiplex PCR; the TCRdb copy retains only in-frame clones and omits some. The sample lists about 150,000 clones; 84% were seen once. Input material: PBMCs or T cells enriched from blood (not recorded which). The source of these receptors is a woman aged 45-65 years with acute COVID-19. Both conserved end residues are part of each CDR3. Each record gives: V gene, clone size, J gene, D gene, CDR3 protein, CDR3 DNA. A D gene is named only where the DNA matches it firmly. Only some rows state a clone size, as once, few, many or a class for expanded clones.

>TRBV28|.|TRBJ1-1|TRBD1
CASSPGGLTEAFF
TGTGCCAGCAGCCCAGGGGGCTTGACTGAAGCTTTCTTT
>TRBV3-1/TRBV3-2|.|TRBJ2-3|TRBD2
CASSPTSGVRGTQYF
TGTGCCAGCAGCCCGACTAGCGGGGTCAGAGGTACGCAGTATTTT
>TRBV2|.|TRBJ1-1|.
CASSESQRRNTEAFF
TGTGCCAGCAGTGAAAGTCAGCGAAGGAACACTGAAGCTTTCTTT
>TRBV7-2|.|TRBJ2-7|.
CASSFTGTLFHEQYF
TGTGCCAGCAGCTTCACCGGGACATTGTTCCACGAGCAGTACTTC
>TRBV19|.|TRBJ1-1|.
CASSIGAGRVETEAFF
TGTGCCAGTAGTATAGGTGCTGGCAGGGTGGAAACTGAAGCTTTCTTT
>TRBV11-2|.|TRBJ1-2|.
CASSLGFGGRGYGYTF
TGTGCCAGCAGCTTGGGGTTCGGGGGGCGAGGCTATGGCTACACCTTC
>TRBV5-1|.|TRBJ2-2|.
CASSLASGDTGELFF
TGCGCCAGCAGCTTGGCCTCAGGGGACACCGGGGAGCTGTTTTTT
>TRBV7-2|.|TRBJ2-6|.
CASSFQGGGANVLTF
TGTGCCAGCAGCTTCCAGGGTGGTGGGGCCAACGTCCTGACTTTC
>TRBV19|.|TRBJ2-6|.
CASSARRTGAGANVLTF
TGTGCCAGTAGTGCCCGGCGGACGGGAGCTGGGGCCAACGTCCTGACTTTC
>TRBV27|.|TRBJ1-1|.
CASNPQGRHTEAFF
TGTGCCAGCAATCCCCAGGGTCGACACACTGAAGCTTTCTTT
>TRBV6-1|.|TRBJ1-6|TRBD1
CASSESRTGVFRRPSPLHF
TGTGCCAGCAGTGAATCGAGGACAGGAGTTTTCAGAAGACCGTCACCCCTCCACTTT
>TRBV4-1|.|TRBJ1-1|TRBD1
CASSRTNRQGRMNTEAFF
TGCGCCAGCAGTCGTACGAACCGACAGGGGAGAATGAACACTGAAGCTTTCTTT
>TRBV28|.|TRBJ1-2|TRBD1
CASSSPQGENYGYTF
TGTGCCAGCAGTTCACCCCAGGGGGAGAACTATGGCTACACCTTC
>TRBV5-4|.|TRBJ1-2|TRBD1
CASSWGWTGGPKGNYGYTF
TGTGCCAGCAGCTGGGGGTGGACAGGGGGCCCCAAAGGGAACTATGGCTACACCTTC
>TRBV10-2|.|TRBJ1-2|TRBD1
CASGDRQGDGYTF
TGCGCCAGCGGGGACCGACAGGGCGATGGCTACACCTTC
>TRBV4-1|once|TRBJ2-3|TRBD2
CASSQGEGTQYF
TGCGCCAGCAGCCAAGGGGAGGGTACGCAGTATTTT
>TRBV5-1|once|TRBJ2-1|TRBD2
CASSASGRALNEQFF
TGCGCCAGCAGCGCAAGCGGGAGGGCCCTCAATGAGCAGTTCTTC
>TRBV19|.|TRBJ2-4|.
CASSYPGTAVF
TGTGCCAGTAGTTACCCCGGGACTGCGGTTTTC
>TRBV5-1|.|TRBJ2-5|TRBD2
CASSLGTSGTLSQETQYF
TGCGCCAGCAGCTTGGGGACTAGCGGGACCCTCTCCCAAGAGACCCAGTACTTC
>TRBV7-2|.|TRBJ2-3|TRBD2
CASSFYTSGTDTQYF
TGTGCCAGCAGCTTTTACACTAGCGGCACAGATACGCAGTATTTT
>TRBV5-8|.|TRBJ2-3|TRBD1
CASNQGDGTDTQYF
TGTGCCAGCAACCAGGGGGATGGCACAGATACGCAGTATTTT
>TRBV28|.|TRBJ1-5|.
CASSLYRVNQPQHF
TGTGCCAGCAGCCTTTACAGGGTCAATCAGCCCCAGCATTTT
>TRBV29-1|few|TRBJ1-1|.
CSVHREIDTEAFF
TGCAGCGTTCACAGGGAGATCGACACTGAAGCTTTCTTT
>TRBV9|.|TRBJ2-7|.
CASSPGSGAHEQYF
TGTGCCAGCTCACCAGGGTCAGGCGCCCACGAGCAGTACTTC
>TRBV19|.|TRBJ2-1|TRBD2
CASSSIAGGPNEQFF
TGTGCCAGTAGTTCAATAGCGGGAGGACCAAATGAGCAGTTCTTC
>TRBV5-1|.|TRBJ1-2|TRBD1
CASSSTGGESYGYTF
TGCGCCAGCAGCTCGACAGGGGGCGAAAGCTATGGCTACACCTTC
>TRBV9|few|TRBJ2-5|TRBD2
CASSVQAGVYETQYF
TGTGCCAGCAGCGTTCAAGCGGGAGTCTATGAGACCCAGTACTTC
>TRBV5-5|many|TRBJ2-7|TRBD1
CASSLSGTAYEQYF
TGTGCCAGCAGCCTCAGTGGGACAGCCTACGAGCAGTACTTC
>TRBV24-1|.|TRBJ1-6|.
CATAGTENSPLHF
TGTGCCACCGCCGGGACTGAGAATTCACCCCTCCACTTT
>TRBV6-4|.|TRBJ2-1|.
CASSPQAQDEQFF
TGTGCCAGCAGTCCACAGGCACAGGATGAGCAGTTCTTC
>TRBV5-1|.|TRBJ1-6|TRBD1
CASSTDRGRTNSPLHF
TGCGCCAGCAGCACAGACAGGGGGAGAACTAATTCACCCCTCCACTTT
>TRBV9|.|TRBJ2-5|.
CASSVGVGTQYF
TGTGCCAGCAGCGTCGGAGTCGGGACCCAGTACTTC
>TRBV15|.|TRBJ2-1|TRBD2
CATSRTPGEGTYNEQFF
TGTGCCACCAGCAGGACCCCCGGGGAGGGCACCTACAATGAGCAGTTCTTC
>TRBV30|.|TRBJ2-5|TRBD2
CAWSGAGGHQETQYF
TGTGCCTGGAGTGGAGCGGGAGGCCACCAAGAGACCCAGTACTTC
>TRBV19|.|TRBJ2-1|.
CASSRRLNEQFF
TGTGCCAGTAGTCGTCGACTAAATGAGCAGTTCTTC
>TRBV5-8|.|TRBJ2-3|TRBD2
CASRPGLAETDTQYF
TGTGCCAGCAGACCGGGACTAGCGGAGACAGATACGCAGTATTTT
>TRBV7-2|.|TRBJ1-5|TRBD1
CASSLTGGNQPQHF
TGTGCCAGCAGCTTGACAGGGGGAAATCAGCCCCAGCATTTT
>TRBV18|.|TRBJ1-1|.
CASSVTDTEAFF
TGTGCCAGCTCAGTTACAGACACTGAAGCTTTCTTT
>TRBV15|.|TRBJ1-4|.
CATSRDRTNEKLFF
TGTGCCACCAGCAGGGACAGAACTAATGAAAAACTGTTTTTT
>TRBV19|.|TRBJ1-1|TRBD1
CASSIETGGYTEAFF
TGTGCCAGTAGTATAGAGACAGGGGGCTACACTGAAGCTTTCTTT
>TRBV30|once|TRBJ2-7|TRBD1
CAWGGQGDEQYF
TGTGCCTGGGGCGGACAGGGGGACGAGCAGTACTTC
>TRBV5-1|few|TRBJ1-2|.
CASSPLGDYGYTF
TGCGCCAGCAGCCCATTAGGGGACTATGGCTACACCTTC
>TRBV19|.|TRBJ2-7|TRBD2
CASSGVAGGPYEQYF
TGTGCCAGTAGTGGAGTAGCGGGAGGGCCGTACGAGCAGTACTTC
>TRBV7-3|.|TRBJ1-1|.
CASSLIRGTEAFF
TGTGCCAGCAGCTTAATTCGCGGCACTGAAGCTTTCTTT
>TRBV7-9|.|TRBJ1-6|.
CASSPLVHAGSPLHF
TGTGCCAGCAGCCCTCTCGTCCACGCCGGGTCACCCCTCCACTTT
>TRBV12-3/TRBV12-4|.|TRBJ1-6|.
CASSRGNSPLHF
TGTGCCAGCAGTCGGGGGAATTCACCCCTCCACTTT
>TRBV6-5|.|TRBJ2-5|.
CASSYSWAFQETQYF
TGTGCCAGCAGTTACTCGTGGGCATTCCAAGAGACCCAGTACTTC
>TRBV5-6|few|TRBJ2-3|TRBD1
CASSEGQVRTDTQYF
TGTGCCAGCAGCGAGGGACAGGTCCGTACAGATACGCAGTATTTT
>TRBV7-9|.|TRBJ1-5|TRBD1
CASSSQGGSNQPQHF
TGTGCCAGCAGCTCACAGGGGGGTAGCAATCAGCCCCAGCATTTT
>TRBV18|.|TRBJ1-4|.
CASSPSGLTPTNEKLFF
TGTGCCAGCTCACCTTCGGGACTGACTCCAACTAATGAAAAACTGTTTTTT
>TRBV6-1|.|TRBJ1-2|.
CASSEPPGREGYTF
TGTGCCAGCAGTGAACCACCGGGCCGGGAGGGCTACACCTTC
>TRBV5-1|.|TRBJ1-1|TRBD1
CASSQDRGMRTEAFF
TGCGCCAGCAGCCAGGACAGGGGGATGAGGACTGAAGCTTTCTTT
>TRBV6-2/TRBV6-3|few|TRBJ2-1|TRBD1
CASSYGGTGLDEQFF
TGTGCCAGCAGTTACGGGGGGACAGGGTTGGATGAGCAGTTCTTC
>TRBV5-1|few|TRBJ2-2|TRBD2
CASSLGLAGGNTGELFF
TGCGCCAGCAGCTTGGGACTAGCGGGAGGCAACACCGGGGAGCTGTTTTTT
>TRBV19|.|TRBJ1-5|.
CASSIVQGPQHF
TGTGCCAGTAGTATAGTCCAGGGGCCCCAGCATTTT
>TRBV4-3|.|TRBJ2-5|.
CASSQGLAGGWETQYF
TGCGCCAGCAGCCAAGGGTTGGCAGGGGGGTGGGAGACCCAGTACTTC
>TRBV3-1/TRBV3-2|.|TRBJ2-1|TRBD2
CASSQGVAGIYNEQFF
TGTGCCAGCAGCCAAGGCGTAGCGGGGATCTACAATGAGCAGTTCTTC